This paragraph covers one T cell receptor (beta chain) sequence. Clones were sequenced by immunoSEQ multiplex PCR, and TCRdb holds only the in-frame ones, with some missing. The sample has about 89,000 clones, 80% to 90% seen once. The sample originates from a study of blood T cell repertoires in COVID-19. Study in general: Some COVID-19 samples were acute and others convalescent; all came from the United States, Italy and Spain. The analysed material was cDNA or gDNA that came from T cells, B-cell-depleted T cells, or PBMCs.

The origin of this receptor is a man at least 80 years old with active or convalescent COVID-19. Sequenced material: peripheral blood.

The CDR3 DNA reads TGTGCCAGCAGCCAAGACAGGGGTCGGGGCTACACCTTC. It codes for CASSQDRGRGYTF. The chain carries TRBV5-6 and TRBJ1-2; 8 bases line up with TRBD1. Germline CDR1 and CDR2: SGHDT and YYEEEE. The V and J ends lost 4 bases and 8 bases, in that order; junction bases with no gene match: 7. CDR3 length: 13 amino acids.